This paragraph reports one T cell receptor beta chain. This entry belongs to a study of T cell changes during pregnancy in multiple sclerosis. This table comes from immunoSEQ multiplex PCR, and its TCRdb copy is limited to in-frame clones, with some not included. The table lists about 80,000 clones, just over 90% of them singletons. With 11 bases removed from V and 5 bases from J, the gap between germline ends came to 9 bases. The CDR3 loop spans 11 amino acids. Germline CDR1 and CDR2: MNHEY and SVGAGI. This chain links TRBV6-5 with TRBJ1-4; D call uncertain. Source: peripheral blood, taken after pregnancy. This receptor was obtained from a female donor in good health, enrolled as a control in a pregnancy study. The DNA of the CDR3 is TGTGCCTCAGGCAGAAATGAAAAACTGTTTTTT. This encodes CASGRNEKLFF.